This TCR beta chain was captured in a study of lymphopenia after photon versus proton radiotherapy. Assay: immunoSEQ multiplex PCR; the TCRdb copy retains only in-frame clones and omits some. The sample has under 15,000 clones, roughly 90% seen once. Trimming left V 5 bases short and J 2 bases short, with 16 bases between. The germline gives CDR1 MNHNY, CDR2 SVGAGI (reference sequence). This CDR3 is built from 15 residues. The J gene is TRBJ2-7, the V gene TRBV6-6; maybe TRBD1 (6 bases). Sample: peripheral blood, taken from a patient treated with proton-based radiotherapy. The source of this sequence is a man in his fifties or sixties with pancreatic cancer. The CDR3 region has the DNA TGTGCCAGCAGTCCCAGGGGCACGAGGACCTACGAGCAGTACTTC. Translating gives CASSPRGTRTYEQYF.